These 28 T cell receptor beta chains came from one sample sequenced in a study of vaccination effects on CD4 cells after COVID-19. Antigens of these TCRs are unknown. The data were produced by immunoSEQ multiplex PCR, yet TCRdb's version contains in-frame clones alone and is incomplete. Among tens of thousands of clones listed, nearly 75% were seen once. Culture proceeded for more than nine days, and CD4+ T cells were then isolated. Sequenced material: CD4+ T cells from PBMCs cultured without peptide, taken before COVID-19 vaccination. The receptors here all came from a human donor who received a COVID-19 vaccine.

J is TRBJ2-3 and V is TRBV15; maybe TRBD2 (6 bases). Trimming took off 2 bases at V and 1 base at J, with 19 bases between the two ends. The CDR3 is made up of 18 amino acids. Germline CDR1 is LNHNV and CDR2 is YYDKDF (reference sequence). DNA for the CDR3: TGTGCCACCAGCAGAAATGGTCTCCGGGACTTCCGCACAGATACGCAGTATTTT. It yields the protein CATSRNGLRDFRTDTQYF.

The table lists this clone with a few counts. The chain recombines TRBV16 with TRBJ1-5, with D hard to call. This CDR3 comprises 15 residues. The V end lost 4 bases, the J end lost 0 bases, and 10 bases lay between the germline ends. Germline-derived CDR1 and CDR2 are KGHSY and FQNENV. The CDR3 sequence: CASSPDGDSNQPQHF. The CDR3 DNA reads as TGTGCCAGCAGCCCGGATGGTGATAGCAATCAGCCCCAGCATTTT.

The V gene is TRBV30, the J gene TRBJ1-2; D may be TRBD1 (5 bases). Germline V gene sequence: CDR1 GTSNPN, CDR2 SVGIG (reference sequence). The V gene lost 4 bases and the J gene lost 4 bases, with 25 bases spanning the gap. The CDR3 contains 17 residues. The CDR3 sequence: CAWNLFGRVRVGYGYTF. CDR3 coding DNA: TGTGCCTGGAATCTCTTTGGCAGGGTGAGAGTCGGCTATGGCTACACCTTC.

The chain uses TRBV7-2 and TRBJ2-6, with D perhaps matching TRBD2 (5 bases). Germline V gene lookup returns CDR1 SGHTA and CDR2 FQGNSA. This CDR3 is built from 16 residues. V lost 3 bases, J lost 0 bases, and 9 bases lay in between. CDR3 coding DNA: TGTGCCAGCAGCTTGGCCGGGATCTCTGGGGCCAACGTCCTGACTTTC. Translating it yields CASSLAGISGANVLTF.

This rearrangement joins TRBV15 to TRBJ2-2, with no clear D. Germline CDR1 is LNHNV and CDR2 is YYDKDF (reference sequence). The CDR3 sequence is 14 residues long. Deletions cut 2 bases from V and 3 bases from J, with 7 bases between. CDR3 nucleotide sequence: TGTGCCACCAGCAGAAGTTGGGACACCGGGGAGCTGTTTTTT. It is translated as CATSRSWDTGELFF. The complete variable domain, with remaining parts taken from reference TRBV15 and TRBJ2-2, reads DAMVIQNPRYQVTQFGKPVTLSCSQTLNHNVMYWYQQKSSQAPKLLFHYYDKDFNNEADTPDNFQSRRPNTSFCFLDIRSPGLGDTAMYLCATSRSWDTGELFFGEGSRLTVL.

In its sample, this clone was seen a few times. The V call is TRBV25-1, the J call TRBJ1-2; tentative D call: TRBD1 (5 bases). This CDR3 is built from 16 residues. Germline V gives CDR1 MGHDK, CDR2 SYGVNS. Trimming pared 2 bases from V and 4 bases from J, leaving 17 bases between. CDR3 sequence reads: CASSEGGGPDFYGYTF. In nucleotides, the CDR3 is TGTGCCAGCAGTGAAGGGGGGGGACCTGACTTCTATGGCTACACCTTC.

In DNA form, the CDR3 reads TGTGCCTGGAGTGTAAAGGGCGGAGCGAACACCGGGGAGCTGTTTTTT. Its translation: CAWSVKGGANTGELFF. The rearrangement links TRBV30 to TRBJ2-2; D gene uncertain. From germline, CDR1 is GTSNPN and CDR2 SVGIG (reference sequence). This CDR3 spans 16 amino acids. V gave up 0 bases and J gave up 0 bases, with 11 bases separating them.

This clone was counted a single time. This chain links TRBV6-6 with TRBJ2-5; D ambiguous. The V end lost 7 bases, the J end lost 2 bases, and 14 bases lay between the germline ends. The CDR3 extends over 14 amino acids. Germline CDR1 and CDR2: MNHNY and SVGAGI (reference sequence). The CDR3 DNA reads as TGTGCCAGCAAAAACTCAGGCAGACAAGAGACCCAGTACTTC. Translating it yields CASKNSGRQETQYF.

The chain recombines TRBV30 with TRBJ1-4, with D hard to call. Trimming left V 1 base short and J 5 bases short, with 2 bases between. The CDR3 runs to 11 residues. Germline V gives CDR1 GTSNPN, CDR2 SVGIG (reference sequence). CDR3 in amino acids: CAWSANEKLFF. CDR3 sequence (DNA): TGTGCCTGGAGTGCCAATGAAAAACTGTTTTTT.

The V gene is TRBV3-1 (or the pseudogene TRBV3-2), the J gene TRBJ2-7; tentative D call: TRBD1 (6 bases). Germline V gene data show CDR1 as LGHDT and CDR2 as YNNKEL (reference sequence). There are 14 residues in the CDR3. Trimming removed 1 base at V and 4 bases at J, with 11 bases between. As DNA, the CDR3 is TGTGCCAGCAGCCAAGTGTCCAGGGGATACGAGCAGTACTTC. Translating gives CASSQVSRGYEQYF.

V is TRBV28 and J is TRBJ2-7; 7 positions match TRBD1. The germline CDR1 and CDR2 sequences are MDHEN and SYDVKM. CDR3 length: 13 residues. V shed 5 bases, J shed 1 base, and the junction held 2 bases outside the gene matches. This CDR3 reads CASSMGQSYEQYF. The CDR3, as DNA: TGTGCCAGCAGTATGGGACAGTCCTACGAGCAGTACTTC.

The rearrangement joins TRBV19 to TRBJ2-1, with D possibly TRBD1 on 5 matching bases. The CDR3 is 15 amino acids. Trimming cost V 3 bases and J 2 bases, with 11 bases left between them. Germline CDR1 reads LNHDA; CDR2 reads SQIVND (reference sequence). CDR3 protein: CASSITVGPYNEQFF. The CDR3 DNA is TGTGCCAGTAGTATCACAGTGGGGCCCTACAATGAGCAGTTCTTC.

J is TRBJ2-7 and V is TRBV29-1, with D perhaps matching TRBD1 (6 bases). The CDR3 contains 13 residues. Germline assignment: CDR1 SQVTM and CDR2 ANQGSEA. V lost 7 bases and J lost 0, with 13 bases in between. In DNA form, the CDR3 reads TGCAGCGCTACCTCGACAGGCTCCTACGAGCAGTACTTC. Translating gives CSATSTGSYEQYF.

To note about this clone: A junction boundary mismatches the germline segment, possibly from a read error. The CDR3 sequence is CSVEGQGSSGYTF. Written as DNA, the CDR3 is TGCAGCGTCGAAGGACAGGGTTCTTCTGGCTACACCTTC. The V gene is TRBV29-1, the J gene TRBJ1-2, with TRBD1 matching 8 bases. CDR3 length equals 13 residues. Germline CDR1 is SQVTM and CDR2 is ANQGSEA.

V usage is TRBV5-4 and J usage is TRBJ2-7, with D possibly TRBD1 on 5 matching bases. The V end was cut by 5 bases, the J end by 5 bases, with 20 bases between. The CDR3 runs to 15 residues. CDR1 is SGHNT, CDR2 YYREEE, per germline (reference sequence). The CDR3 loop is CASSPTPLGVHEQYF. DNA of the CDR3: TGTGCCAGCAGTCCTACACCTCTAGGGGTTCACGAGCAGTACTTC.

CDR3 protein: CASSPGTGARGNTEAFF. In DNA form, the CDR3 reads TGTGCCAGCAGTCCCGGGACAGGGGCGCGTGGGAACACTGAAGCTTTCTTT. J is TRBJ1-1 and V is TRBV6-4; 10 nucleotides match TRBD1. The CDR3 runs to 17 residues. V lost 5 bases and J lost 1; bases outside the gene matches: 10. Germline CDR1 is MRHNA and CDR2 is SNTAGT.

In its sample, this clone was seen once. V and J are TRBV6-2 or TRBV6-3 and TRBJ1-5, with D perhaps matching TRBD1 (5 bases). Germline V gene lookup returns CDR1 MNHEY and CDR2 SVGEGT. This CDR3 is 16 amino acids long. Trimming left V 4 bases short and J 4 bases short, with 17 bases between. CDR3 sequence: CASSSLGEGMNQPQHF. In DNA, the CDR3 is TGTGCCAGCAGTTCCCTTGGGGAGGGGATGAATCAGCCCCAGCATTTT.

The chain recombines TRBV18 with TRBJ2-1; D might be TRBD2 (5 bases). This CDR3 has 14 residues. Deletions cut 3 bases from V and 7 bases from J, with 13 bases between. Germline CDR1 reads KGHSH; CDR2 reads LQKENI. CDR3 coding DNA: TGTGCCAGCTCACCGAGAGGACTTGGGAATGAGCAGTTCTTC. Amino acids: CASSPRGLGNEQFF.

This rearrangement joins TRBV18 to TRBJ2-7; 11 nucleotides line up with TRBD2. Trimming took 6 bases from V and 2 from J; bases not matched to a gene: 3. This CDR3 contains 14 residues. Germline-derived CDR1 and CDR2 are KGHSH and LQKENI. CDR3 sequence (DNA): TGTGCCAGCTCCCGACTAGCGGGACCCTACGAGCAGTACTTC. It is translated as CASSRLAGPYEQYF.

This clone was detected once. CDR3 amino acids: CASSISGGGQGFYEQYF. The CDR3 bases are TGTGCCAGCAGCATCTCGGGGGGGGGACAGGGGTTCTACGAGCAGTACTTC. V and J are TRBV21-1 and TRBJ2-7; the table's D call, TRBD1, was not checked against the DNA. TRBV21-1 represents a pseudogene. The CDR3 is 17 residues long.

The chain employs TRBV3-1 (or the pseudogene TRBV3-2) and TRBJ1-2; D call uncertain. Trimming removed 0 bases from V and 4 bases from J, with 12 bases in between. Germline V gene sequence: CDR1 LGHDT, CDR2 YNNKEL (reference sequence). The CDR3 is 15 amino acids. Written as DNA, the CDR3 is TGTGCCAGCAGCCAAGATTTCGGTTTTGGCTATGGCTACACCTTC. Its protein product is CASSQDFGFGYGYTF.

CDR3 sequence: CASANRGQETQYF. The CDR3, as DNA: TGTGCCAGCGCAAACAGGGGCCAAGAGACCCAGTACTTC. This rearrangement joins TRBV14 to TRBJ2-5; 7 positions match TRBD1. Germline assignment: CDR1 SGHDN and CDR2 FVKESK. The CDR3 has 13 residues. Losses at the gene ends were 8 bases for V and 1 base for J; bases not matched to a gene: 4.

V is TRBV6-6 and J is TRBJ2-1; 11 bases fit TRBD1. The length of the CDR3 is 14 residues. V lost 6 bases to trimming and J lost 7 bases; unmatched junction nucleotides: 5. CDR1 and CDR2 from the germline V gene are MNHNY and SVGAGI (reference sequence). This CDR3 reads CASRDRGRLNEQFF. The DNA of the CDR3 is TGTGCCAGCAGGGACAGGGGGCGCCTTAATGAGCAGTTCTTC.

In regard to this clone: Its ends do not fully match the called genes, so a read error is possible. J is TRBJ1-2 and V is TRBV5-1; 12 positions agree with TRBD1. Germline loops: CDR1 SGHRS, CDR2 YFSETQ. The CDR3 is 12 amino acids. The CDR3 region is CASSLGDRGLLF. CDR3 nucleotide sequence: TGCGCCAGCAGCTTAGGGGACAGGGGGCTTCTCTTC. The full variable domain, completed using reference TRBV5-1 and TRBJ1-2, is KAGVTQTPRYLIKTRGQQVTLSCSPISGHRSVSWYQQTPGQGLQFLFEYFSETQRNKGNFPGRFSGRQFSNSRSEMNVSTLELGDSALYLCASSLGDRGLLFGSGTRLTVV.

The V gene is TRBV30, the J gene TRBJ1-2; D is ambiguous. The CDR3 consists of 14 residues. V dropped 2 bases and J dropped 0 bases, with 10 bases sitting between them. Per germline, CDR1 GTSNPN and CDR2 SVGIG (reference sequence). CDR3 in amino acids: CAWSPYLANYGYTF. CDR3 bases: TGTGCCTGGAGTCCTTACCTGGCTAACTATGGCTACACCTTC. Complete variable domain (other parts from reference TRBV30 and TRBJ1-2): SQTIHQWPATLVQPVGSPLSLECTVEGTSNPNLYWYRQAAGRGLQLLFYSVGIGQISSEVPQNLSASRPQDRQFILSSKKLLLSDSGFYLCAWSPYLANYGYTFGSGTRLTVV.

In this sample, this clone turned up once. This chain uses TRBV29-1 with TRBJ2-3; 10 bases line up with TRBD2. Germline loops: CDR1 SQVTM, CDR2 ANQGSEA. Unmatched junction bases numbered 9, after V lost 5 bases and J lost 7 bases. The CDR3 covers 14 residues. The CDR3 nucleotides read TGCAGCGTTCGAGCGGGGGGGCCCGTATATACGCAGTATTTT. Translation gives CSVRAGGPVYTQYF.

V usage is TRBV6-5 and J usage is TRBJ2-5, with 7 bases fitting TRBD1. This CDR3 has 13 amino acids. V was pared by 7 bases and J by 4 bases, with 6 bases of the junction left unmatched. CDR1 is MNHEY, CDR2 SVGAGI, per germline. CDR3 protein: CASTTTGPETQYF. CDR3 sequence (DNA): TGTGCCAGCACTACGACAGGGCCAGAGACCCAGTACTTC.

V and J are TRBV10-3 and TRBJ1-2; tentatively, D is TRBD1 (5 bases). The CDR3 runs to 13 residues. CDR1 ENHRY and CDR2 SYGVKD come from the germline V gene. V was clipped by 3 bases and J by 5 bases, with 10 bases between them. CDR3 residues: CAISDETAYGYTF. DNA of the CDR3: TGTGCCATCAGTGATGAGACAGCTTATGGCTACACCTTC.